The 5 T cell receptor beta chains below were found in one sample sequenced in a study of PD-1 blockade in classical Hodgkin lymphoma. TCRdb's table, derived via immunoSEQ multiplex PCR, lists solely in-frame clones and lacks some. The repertoire holds under 130,000 clones, with over 85% as singletons. Time point reported: cycle 4 day 1 (C4D1), after five to seven weeks of nivolumab. Every single patient, without exception, relapsed after autologous stem cell transplantation, and brentuximab vedotin exposure varied. The material sequenced was peripheral blood mononuclear cells (PBMCs), taken before the fourth cycle of nivolumab. The receptors derive from a human donor with classical Hodgkin lymphoma.

The J gene is TRBJ2-6, the V gene TRBV5-6; tentatively, D is TRBD2 (6 bases). Germline V gene sequence: CDR1 SGHDT, CDR2 YYEEEE. The ends were cut back, 3 bases at V and 11 bases at J, with 18 bases in the middle. The CDR3 sequence is 15 residues long. The CDR3 coding sequence is TGTGCCAGCAGCTGCCCGGACGGAGGGGACCACGTCCTGACTTTC. It specifies CASSCPDGGDHVLTF. The whole variable domain, remainder taken from reference TRBV5-6 and TRBJ2-6, is DAGVTQSPTHLIKTRGQQVTLRCSPKSGHDTVSWYQQALGQGPQFIFQYYEEEERQRGNFPDRFSGHQFPNYSSELNVNALLLGDSALYLCASSCPDGGDHVLTFGAGSRLTVL.

This sequence joins TRBV6-5 and TRBJ2-7, with 8 positions matching TRBD1. The germline V gene encodes CDR1 MNHEY and CDR2 SVGAGI. The V gene end was trimmed by 5 bases and the J gene end by 1 base; junction bases not matched to a gene: 4. The CDR3 consists of 14 residues. CDR3 sequence: CASSGQGRSYEQYF. The DNA for the CDR3 is TGTGCCAGCAGTGGACAGGGTCGATCCTACGAGCAGTACTTC.

The V gene is TRBV27, the J gene TRBJ2-1; 7 positions match TRBD1. This CDR3 region has 15 residues. The V segment lost 2 bases and the J segment 2 bases; nucleotides outside the gene matches: 3. CDR1 is MNHEY, CDR2 SMNVEV, per germline (reference sequence). CDR3 region: CASSLDQGAYNEQFF. CDR3 coding DNA: TGTGCCAGCAGTTTAGATCAGGGGGCCTACAATGAGCAGTTCTTC.

V gene TRBV7-2 combines with J gene TRBJ2-1; TRBD2 is a possible D gene (5 bases). The CDR3 consists of 15 residues. The V end was cut by 5 bases, the J end by 7 bases, with 18 bases between. The germline V gene has CDR1 SGHTA and CDR2 FQGNSA. The CDR3 region has the DNA TGTGCCAGCAGCCCCCAAGGCCAACTAGTGAATGAGCAGTTCTTC. Protein: CASSPQGQLVNEQFF.

The chain couples TRBV4-1 to TRBJ1-2, with D unresolved. V lost 1 base and J lost 1, with 10 bases in between. The CDR3 spans 15 residues. CDR1 and CDR2 (germline): MGHRA, YSYEKL. This CDR3 reads CASSQVYPDNYGYTF. The CDR3 coding sequence is TGCGCCAGCAGCCAAGTATACCCAGATAACTATGGCTACACCTTC.